Each of the 30 T cell receptor beta chains below was sequenced from the same sample in a study of vaccination and CD4 T cells after COVID-19. Antigens for these TCRs are unknown. Treatment meaning: roughly 10-day PBMC culture with coronavirus spike peptide pools or control peptides (ViraFEST assay). Sequenced with the Oncomine TCR Beta short-read assay was DNA taken from cultured CD4+ T cells. One entry per CDR3 protein, called by TCRdb with MiXCR from the PCR reads. Of around 17,000 distinct CDR3 sequences listed, about 56% were seen once; the top ten hold about 7%. Sequencing input: CD4+ T cells from blood, cultured in vitro. The receptor set was obtained from a human donor who had recovered from COVID-19.

V usage is TRBV30 and J usage is TRBJ2-5; tentatively, D is TRBD1 (6 bases). CDR3 length: 14 residues. The V gene's germline CDR1 is GTSNPN and CDR2 SVGIG (reference sequence). Trimming shortened V by 2 bases and J by 0 bases, and 10 bases separated the two germline ends. The CDR3 nucleotides read TGTGCCTGGAGTCCAGGACAGTACCAAGAGACCCAGTACTTC. Amino acid sequence: CAWSPGQYQETQYF.

The chain has TRBV20-1 and TRBJ1-5; tentatively, D is TRBD1 (5 bases). From germline, CDR1 is DFQATT and CDR2 SNEGSKA (reference sequence). The CDR3 runs to 14 residues. Trimming pared 0 bases from V and 10 bases from J, leaving 16 bases between. CDR3 sequence: CSARDSPGHYPQHF. The CDR3 DNA reads as TGCAGTGCTAGAGATTCGCCAGGGCACTATCCCCAGCATTTT.

V gene TRBV2 combines with J gene TRBJ1-2; 8 positions agree with TRBD1. Germline V gene lookup returns CDR1 SNHLY and CDR2 FYNNEI. J gave up 7 bases and V 6 bases, and 4 bases lay outside the gene matches. There are 12 residues in the CDR3. The CDR3 bases are TGTGCCAGCAGCGACAGGGGTCGTGGCTACACCTTC. Protein sequence: CASSDRGRGYTF.

CDR3 nucleotide sequence: TGTGCCACCAGCCGACCGGGACTAGCTACCTACAATGAGCAGTTCTTC. Its translation: CATSRPGLATYNEQFF. This chain uses TRBV15 with TRBJ2-1; 9 nucleotides agree with TRBD2. The CDR3 has 16 residues. Germline-derived CDR1 and CDR2 are LNHNV and YYDKDF (reference sequence). Trimming took 5 bases from V and 2 from J; bases not matched to a gene: 7.

V is TRBV7-3 and J is TRBJ2-1; D is undetermined. In germline, CDR1 is SGHTA, CDR2 FQGTGA. The CDR3 is 14 amino acids. Between the trimmed V and J ends, which lost 2 bases and 5 bases, there was a span of 10 bases. The CDR3 is CASSLADGDNEQFF. The CDR3 nucleotides read TGTGCCAGCAGCTTAGCGGACGGAGACAATGAGCAGTTCTTC.

The chain links TRBV5-4 to TRBJ2-3; 7 bases are shared with TRBD2. Per germline, CDR1 SGHNT and CDR2 YYREEE (reference sequence). The trim removed 0 bases at V and 3 bases at J, leaving 1 base unmatched. The CDR3 is 14 residues long. CDR3 amino acids: CASSLVSGTDTQYF. CDR3 DNA: TGTGCCAGCAGCTTGGTTAGCGGGACAGATACGCAGTATTTT.

This clonotype was observed a few times. The J gene is TRBJ2-5, the V gene TRBV20-1; 7 bases are a match to TRBD1. After removal of 7 bases from V and 2 bases from J, the junction contained 7 bases not matched to a gene. This CDR3 comprises 13 residues. Germline CDR1 DFQATT, CDR2 SNEGSKA (reference sequence). The DNA of the CDR3 is TGCAGTGGGGGGACAGACAGACAAGAGACCCAGTACTTC. Protein: CSGGTDRQETQYF.

The rearrangement links TRBV3-1 to TRBJ1-6; perhaps TRBD1 as D (6 bases). Trimming cost V 1 base and J 9 bases, with 25 bases left between them. In germline, CDR1 is LGHDT, CDR2 YNNKEL (reference sequence). This CDR3 has 19 residues. The CDR3 nucleotides read TGTGCCAGCAGCCAAGTGATCGCCAGGGGCCTTCTCCAAGGTTCACCCCTCCACTTT. Its protein is CASSQVIARGLLQGSPLHF.

This clonotype was found a few times. V and J are TRBV20-1 and TRBJ1-1; D not certain. The germline CDR1 and CDR2 sequences are DFQATT and SNEGSKA (reference sequence). Trimming took off 1 base at V and 7 bases at J, with 16 bases between the two ends. This CDR3 is 14 amino acids long. CDR3: CSARGTDPRGEAFF. The CDR3 DNA follows: TGCAGTGCTAGAGGAACAGATCCTCGAGGTGAAGCTTTCTTT.

This clonotype was seen only once. The V gene is TRBV7-3, the J gene TRBJ2-1; 9 positions match TRBD1. This CDR3 spans 17 amino acids. Germline V gives CDR1 SGHTA, CDR2 FQGTGA. V lost 0 bases to trimming and J lost 4 bases; unmatched junction nucleotides: 7. For the CDR3, the DNA is TGTGCCAGCAGCTTAACTCCTCCCGGGACAGGGTACAATGAGCAGTTCTTC. It specifies CASSLTPPGTGYNEQFF.

This chain connects TRBV6-2 or TRBV6-3 to TRBJ2-5, with D maybe TRBD1 (5 bases). Trimming stripped 7 bases from V and 5 bases from J, with 14 bases between. The CDR3 has 13 amino acids. Germline lookup yields CDR1 MNHEY and CDR2 SVGEGT. CDR3 nucleotides: TGTGCCAGCAATAACTGGGGCCTCGAGACCCAGTACTTC. Protein sequence: CASNNWGLETQYF.

The chain combines TRBV2 with TRBJ1-1; TRBD1 aligns across 10 bases. The CDR3 runs 14 residues. In germline, CDR1 is SNHLY, CDR2 FYNNEI. The CDR3: CVGGQGFMNTEAFF. The DNA for the CDR3 is TGTGTAGGGGGACAGGGGTTCATGAACACTGAAGCTTTCTTT.

This clonotype was detected only a few times. The CDR3, as DNA: TGTGCCAGCAGCTTATCCGGGTTCAGCCACGAGCAGTACTTC. It encodes CASSLSGFSHEQYF. J is TRBJ2-7 and V is TRBV7-8; D remains unclear. This CDR3 is built from 14 residues. Trimming removed 2 bases from V and 5 bases from J, with 13 bases in between. Per germline, CDR1 SGHVS and CDR2 FQNEAQ.

There are a few counts of this clonotype. This CDR3 is CASRGTTGGQETQYF. The CDR3 nucleotides are TGTGCCAGCAGAGGAACAACAGGGGGCCAAGAGACCCAGTACTTC. The chain carries TRBV2 and TRBJ2-5, with 8 bases aligning to TRBD1. This CDR3 has 15 amino acids. In germline, CDR1 is SNHLY, CDR2 FYNNEI. Unmatched junction bases numbered 7, after V lost 6 bases and J lost 1 base.

The rearrangement joins TRBV11-3 to TRBJ1-2; 11 bases map to TRBD1. Trimming at V came to 5 bases and at J to 10 bases, leaving 21 bases not matched to a gene. Germline CDR1 is SGHNT and CDR2 is YENEEA. This CDR3 region has 18 residues. The CDR3 DNA reads as TGTGCCAGCAGCACACACCGGCGGGACAGGGGGGATATTCGGGACTACACCTTC. Residues: CASSTHRRDRGDIRDYTF.

V gene TRBV4-3 combines with J gene TRBJ2-7; D is ambiguous. The CDR3 has 13 residues. The V and J ends lost 0 bases and 1 base respectively, with 4 bases between them. CDR1 and CDR2 (germline): LGHNA, YSLEER. The CDR3 coding sequence is TGCGCCAGCAGCCAAGAACTTTCCTACGAGCAGTACTTC. Amino acid sequence: CASSQELSYEQYF.

The chain recombines TRBV6-1 with TRBJ2-3, with D possibly TRBD2 on 5 matching bases. The CDR3 extends over 14 amino acids. Germline V CDR1 and CDR2: MNHNS, SASEGT. The V end lost 6 bases, the J end lost 7 bases, and 17 bases lay between the germline ends. In DNA, the CDR3 is TGTGCCAGCAGGGCACTGGGAGCCACCCATACGCAGTATTTT. The encoded protein is CASRALGATHTQYF.

The chain employs TRBV20-1 and TRBJ2-7, with D possibly matching TRBD1 (5 bases). V was shortened by 6 bases and J by 4 bases, with 13 bases between the two germline ends. The CDR3 has 12 residues. CDR1 is DFQATT and CDR2 is SNEGSKA in the germline V gene (reference sequence). The CDR3 DNA reads as TGCAGTGCATATCAGGGTAGTTACGAGCAGTACTTC. It is translated as CSAYQGSYEQYF.

A few counts support this clonotype. The chain employs TRBV6-5 and TRBJ1-5, with D unclear. The V end lost 4 bases, the J end lost 0 bases, and 13 bases lay between the germline ends. Per germline, CDR1 MNHEY and CDR2 SVGAGI. The CDR3 length is 16 residues. The CDR3 sequence: CASSSIGTPSNQPQHF. CDR3 DNA sequence: TGTGCCAGCAGTTCAATCGGAACACCTAGCAATCAGCCCCAGCATTTT.

The V and J genes are TRBV5-1 and TRBJ1-1, with unresolved D. Trimming left V 0 bases short and J 0 bases short, with 12 bases between. The germline CDR1 and CDR2 sequences are SGHRS and YFSETQ. The CDR3 is 16 amino acids. The CDR3 bases are TGCGCCAGCAGCTTGGTAAGCGGAGGGATGAACACTGAAGCTTTCTTT. Amino acids: CASSLVSGGMNTEAFF.

This clonotype has more than one count but fewer than ten. The J gene is TRBJ2-7, the V gene TRBV2, with TRBD2 identical over 11 bases. Germline loops: CDR1 SNHLY, CDR2 FYNNEI. This CDR3 has 16 residues. With V trimmed by 6 bases and J by 1 base, 8 bases remained unmatched. The CDR3 loop reads CASRSGGTSGSYEQYF. CDR3 nucleotide sequence: TGTGCCAGCAGGAGCGGTGGGACTAGCGGTTCCTACGAGCAGTACTTC.

This chain uses TRBV6-1 with TRBJ2-3; D is unresolved. CDR3 size: 16 residues. The V end lost 10 bases, the J end lost 4 bases, and 24 bases lay between the germline ends. Germline V gives CDR1 MNHNS, CDR2 SASEGT. The CDR3 DNA is TGTGCCACCCGGGCCCGATCTCGGGCGGCGGCAGATACGCAGTATTTT. It specifies CATRARSRAAADTQYF.

The genes are TRBV10-3 and TRBJ1-1; no clear D gene. The CDR3 spans 11 residues. Germline V lookup: CDR1 ENHRY, CDR2 SYGVKD. V lost 8 bases and J 1 base, leaving 5 bases between the germline ends. The CDR3 region is CAISRNTEAFF. For the CDR3, the DNA is TGTGCCATCTCAAGGAACACTGAAGCTTTCTTT.

V usage is TRBV20-1 and J usage is TRBJ2-1; D may be TRBD1 (5 bases). CDR3 size: 15 residues. The V end was cut by 2 bases, the J end by 8 bases, with 19 bases between. Germline V gene data show CDR1 as DFQATT and CDR2 as SNEGSKA (reference sequence). The CDR3 loop is CSARRGVWDRDEQFF. Here the CDR3 DNA reads TGCAGTGCTAGAAGGGGTGTTTGGGATAGGGATGAGCAGTTCTTC.

The chain joins TRBV5-1 to TRBJ2-3; 10 bases map to TRBD2. The CDR3 contains 15 residues. CDR1 is SGHRS, CDR2 YFSETQ, per germline. V lost 2 bases to trimming and J lost 5 bases; unmatched junction nucleotides: 5. The CDR3 loop reads CASSFGSGRGDTQYF. DNA of the CDR3: TGCGCCAGCAGCTTCGGGAGCGGGAGGGGAGATACGCAGTATTTT.

The rearrangement links TRBV15 to TRBJ1-1; D ambiguous. Per germline, CDR1 LNHNV and CDR2 YYDKDF (reference sequence). V gave up 1 base and J gave up 0 bases, with 9 bases separating them. CDR3 length: 15 residues. Here the CDR3 reads CATSRGGSMNTEAFF. In DNA, the CDR3 is TGTGCCACCAGCAGAGGCGGATCCATGAACACTGAAGCTTTCTTT.

The rearrangement uses TRBV9 and TRBJ2-1; the match to TRBD1 covers 7 bases. The germline V gene has CDR1 SGDLS and CDR2 YYNGEE. V shed 3 bases and J 0 bases; nucleotides not matched to a gene: 3. The CDR3 length is 15 residues. The CDR3: CASSATGASYNEQFF. CDR3 coding DNA: TGTGCCAGCAGCGCCACAGGGGCCTCCTACAATGAGCAGTTCTTC.

This clonotype came up a few times. This chain links TRBV20-1 with TRBJ2-1; the match to TRBD2 covers 9 bases. J gave up 5 bases and V 1 base, and 12 bases lay outside the gene matches. CDR1 is DFQATT and CDR2 is SNEGSKA in the germline V gene (reference sequence). This CDR3 is built from 17 residues. The CDR3 DNA follows: TGCAGTGCTAGAGGATGGGGTGTGATAGCGGGGGACAATGAGCAGTTCTTC. The encoded protein is CSARGWGVIAGDNEQFF.

The rearrangement links TRBV7-2 to TRBJ2-7; D possibly uses TRBD1 or TRBD2 (5 bases each). Germline CDR1 SGHTA, CDR2 FQGNSA. V was cut by 1 base and J by 2 bases, with 21 bases left in between. This CDR3 has 18 amino acids. CDR3 residues: CASSLVAAAQGPTYEQYF. CDR3 DNA sequence: TGTGCCAGCAGCTTAGTGGCAGCGGCTCAGGGTCCAACCTACGAGCAGTACTTC.

The table lists this clonotype with a few counts. The chain is built from TRBV7-3 and TRBJ2-2; TRBD2 aligns across 9 bases. The junction had 9 bases not matched to a gene; V was cut back by 5 bases and J by 2 bases. Germline values: CDR1 SGHTA, CDR2 FQGTGA. This CDR3 contains 17 residues. The CDR3 DNA is TGTGCCAGCAGCCCGGCGGCGGGGGGGCCTAACACCGGGGAGCTGTTTTTT. This gives the protein CASSPAAGGPNTGELFF.